Detailed here is one T cell receptor (beta chain). What it binds is not known. Only in-frame clones appear in the TCRdb table, and some are missing; sequencing was by immunoSEQ multiplex PCR. The sample lists about 23,000 clones; 70% to 90% were seen once. The data were taken from a study of somatic mutations in cytotoxic T cells in rheumatoid arthritis. Regarding the study as a whole: Among approximately 60 patients, about eight showed a largest CD8+ clone that surpassed 20% of CD8+ cells.

CDR3 length: 14 residues. Trimming left V 2 bases short and J 2 bases short, with 7 bases between. Germline values: CDR1 MNHEY, CDR2 SVGAGI. The chain has TRBV6-5 and TRBJ1-5; D gene uncertain. The origin of this receptor is an adult with rheumatoid arthritis. Sequencing was done on a sample of CD8+ T cells sorted from blood. CDR3 amino acids: CASSYGEGNQPQHF. In DNA form, the CDR3 reads TGTGCCAGCAGTTACGGCGAGGGCAATCAGCCCCAGCATTTT.